This TCR beta chain was observed in a study of identifying expanded T cells in peripheral blood. Broader study findings: Two-week clone count variance significantly increased as total template count grew.

Concerning this clone: Its antigen is still unknown.

The CDR3 runs 16 residues. The germline V gene encodes CDR1 SGHVS and CDR2 FQNEAQ. V lost 5 bases to trimming and J lost 3 bases; unmatched junction nucleotides: 7. TCRdb keeps only in-frame clones here, not all; method: immunoSEQ multiplex PCR. The sample lists 95,000 to 100,000 clones; roughly 89% were seen once. During the collection period, no donor immune events like infections were recorded. The V call is TRBV7-8, the J call TRBJ2-7; 13 nucleotides align to TRBD2. This TCR came from a person aged 18-70 years in good health. Sequencing input: blood. CDR3 residues: CASSLGLAGLFYEQYF. Written as DNA, the CDR3 is TGTGCCAGCAGCCTGGGACTAGCGGGGCTATTCTACGAGCAGTACTTC.